This TCR beta chain appears in the sequencing data of a study of T cells in Graves' hyperthyroidism and ophthalmopathy. Amplified regions were TCR beta CDR3 sequences from RNA transcripts. RT-PCR in the first round (using the HTBI primer set) targeted the TCR CDR3. Using its own MiXCR run on the multiplex PCR reads, TCRdb lists one record per CDR3 protein. The repertoire has about 360,000 distinct CDR3 sequences, about 13% of them found once; the top ten carry less than 25%. Researchers barred patients who had uncontrolled infection, other autoimmune disease, pregnancy or lactation. The sample, blood from the first hyperthyroidism diagnosis, precedes any ophthalmopathy symptoms. Comment on this clonotype: Antigen: not known.

Findings and caveats of the study: The authors' 13 V-J model separated ophthalmopathy from stable hyperthyroidism. The majority of expanded thyroid clonotypes above 0.001 also appeared in blood.

The CDR3 spans 16 residues. CDR1 is MGHRA, CDR2 YSYEKL, per germline. The ends were cut back, 3 bases at V and 1 base at J, with 12 bases in the middle. The sequence was collected from a man younger than 40 with Graves' hyperthyroidism that later progressed to Graves' ophthalmopathy. The V call is TRBV4-1, the J call TRBJ2-2; D possibly corresponds to TRBD1 (5 bases). Specimen: blood. The CDR3 DNA follows: TGCGCCAGCAGCCAGGAAACAGGAAAGAACACCGGGGAGCTGTTTTTT. Translation gives CASSQETGKNTGELFF.